These 6 T cell receptor beta chains were sequenced from one sample in a study of OX40 agonist ivuxolimab in advanced cancers. Produced via immunoSEQ multiplex PCR; TCRdb's table is partial and in-frame only. This sample has tens of thousands of clones, with roughly 80% found just once. The sample consisted of CD4+ or CD8+ T cells sorted from blood, taken in a trial of the OX40 agonist ivuxolimab. Every receptor here comes from an adult with an advanced solid tumor such as melanoma, head and neck, liver or kidney cancer.

The gene calls are TRBV10-3 and TRBJ2-3; 7 positions agree with TRBD2. The CDR3 is 16 amino acids. The V segment lost 6 bases and the J segment 2 bases; nucleotides outside the gene matches: 11. Looked up from germline, CDR1 is ENHRY and CDR2 is SYGVKD. CDR3 nucleotides: TGTGCCATCAGGACAGCCGGGGAGGGGAACACAGATACGCAGTATTTT. It yields the protein CAIRTAGEGNTDTQYF.

The chain links TRBV2 to TRBJ1-5; TRBD1 aligns across 10 bases. V trimming: 6 bases; J trimming: 6 bases; junction bases outside the gene matches: 5. Germline V gives CDR1 SNHLY, CDR2 FYNNEI. This CDR3 contains 14 residues. CDR3 region: CASSDRGPSQPQHF. The CDR3 DNA sequence: TGTGCCAGCAGCGACAGGGGGCCGAGTCAGCCCCAGCATTTT. The full variable domain, its missing parts supplied by reference TRBV2 and TRBJ1-5, is EPEVTQTPSHQVTQMGQEVILRCVPISNHLYFYWYRQILGQKVEFLVSFYNNEISEKSEIFDDQFSVERPDGSNFTLKIRSTKLEDSAMYFCASSDRGPSQPQHFGDGTRLSIL.

The chain has TRBV5-8 and TRBJ2-6; 8 bases agree with TRBD1. Germline V gene lookup returns CDR1 SGHTS and CDR2 YDEGEE. The length of the CDR3 is 16 residues. Trimming cost V 5 bases and J 4 bases; bases outside gene matches: 8. CDR3 nucleotide sequence: TGTGCCAGCAGGCGAGGGACAGGAACAGGGGCCAACGTCCTGACTTTC. Translation: CASRRGTGTGANVLTF.

The chain couples TRBV27 to TRBJ2-6, with D tentatively TRBD1 or TRBD2 (5 bases each). This CDR3 comprises 13 residues. Between the trimmed V and J ends, which lost 5 bases and 6 bases, there was a span of 8 bases. From germline, CDR1 is MNHEY and CDR2 SMNVEV (reference sequence). For the CDR3, the DNA is TGTGCCAGCAGTCCGGGGCTGGCCAACGTCCTGACTTTC. Translating gives CASSPGLANVLTF.

This chain links TRBV7-8 with TRBJ1-1, with 8 nucleotides matching TRBD1. Trimming at V came to 5 bases and at J to 5 bases, leaving 7 bases not matched to a gene. The V gene's germline CDR1 is SGHVS and CDR2 FQNEAQ. The CDR3 covers 14 residues. The CDR3 DNA follows: TGTGCCAGCAGCCCGGACAGGGTAGGAACTGAAGCTTTCTTT. Protein sequence: CASSPDRVGTEAFF.

This clone was recorded only once. CDR3 residues: CASSVTGDGSYEQYV. The DNA of the CDR3 is TGTGCCAGCAGTGTAACAGGGGATGGATCCTACGAGCAGTACGTC. The chain carries TRBV6-1 and TRBJ2-7; TRBD1 matches 7 bases. This CDR3 contains 15 residues. J gave up 1 base and V 4 bases, and 7 bases lay outside the gene matches. Germline loops: CDR1 MNHNS, CDR2 SASEGT.